Given below is one T cell receptor beta chain in context. These data originate in a study of blood T cell repertoires in COVID-19. Individuals aged about 18 to 89 years were recruited from 24 US areas. Donors were grouped by their self-reported clinical history. V shed 1 base, J shed 4 bases, and the junction held 15 bases outside the gene matches. Germline V gene sequence: CDR1 SGHNT, CDR2 YENEEA. The CDR3 is 18 amino acids. Profiled with immunoSEQ multiplex PCR; TCRdb holds only in-frame clones, not every one. The table lists about 250,000 clones, under 95% of them singletons. Sequencing was carried out using PBMCs or T cells enriched from blood (not recorded which). The chain joins TRBV11-3 to TRBJ2-7, with 8 positions matching TRBD2. The clonotype originates from a woman between 18 and 29 years old who had recovered from COVID-19. The CDR3 nucleotides are TGTGCCAGCAGCTTAGGTCAGGGACGGGGGGGCGTCCGGTACGAGCAGTACTTC. Translating it yields CASSLGQGRGGVRYEQYF.